The 5 T cell receptor beta chains below were found in one sample sequenced in a study of tumor and adjacent non-tumor tissue in lung cancer. RNA was extracted from bulk tissue without any cell sorting. TCRbeta libraries were built with three rounds of nested PCR, modified from ARM-PCR. MiXCR, applied by TCRdb to the multiplex PCR reads, yields one record per CDR3 protein. The table shows roughly 220,000 distinct CDR3 sequences, with about two thirds occurring only once. The specimen sequenced was lung tumor tissue. Source of these receptors: a man aged 55 to 70 with non-small cell lung cancer.

Comments on this clonotype: The final CDR3 position lacks the conserved phenylalanine or tryptophan, pointing to a likely read error. The chain has TRBV11-2 and TRBJ2-3, with unresolved D. V lost 8 bases to trimming and J lost 4 bases, with 10 bases between them. There are 12 residues in the CDR3. CDR1 SGHAT and CDR2 FQNNGV come from the germline V gene. The CDR3 DNA follows: TGTGCCAGCGGCAGGCGTCCAGATACGCAGTATTTA. Protein sequence: CASGRRPDTQYL.

About this clonotype: A read error may produce the germline difference seen at one junction end. The CDR3 DNA sequence: TGTACCAGCAGCTTACAAGCGGGGGAGACCCAGTACTTT. This gives the protein CTSSLQAGETQYF. The genes are TRBV7-3 and TRBJ2-5, with 8 bases lining up with TRBD2. This CDR3 has 13 amino acids. The germline CDR1 and CDR2 sequences are SGHTA and FQGTGA. The full variable domain, rest sourced from reference TRBV7-3 and TRBJ2-5, is GAGVSQTPSNKVTEKGKYVELRCDPISGHTALYWYRQSLGQGPEFLIYFQGTGAADDSGLPNDRFFAVRPEGSVSTLKIQRTERGDSAVYLCTSSLQAGETQYFGPGTRLLVL.

The chain recombines TRBV30 with TRBJ2-1, with D unresolved. This CDR3 is 11 amino acids long. The V gene lost 4 bases and the J gene lost 9 bases, with 10 bases spanning the gap. Germline CDR1 reads GTSNPN; CDR2 reads SVGIG (reference sequence). CDR3 sequence (DNA): TGTGCCTGGAATGTGTTTCTTGAGCAGTTCTTC. This codes for CAWNVFLEQFF.

This clonotype was recorded only once. The gene calls are TRBV11-3 and TRBJ2-1; TRBD2 matches at 9 bases. This CDR3 has 15 amino acids. V lost 8 bases, J lost 11 bases, and 16 bases stayed unmatched. The germline gives CDR1 SGHNT, CDR2 YENEEA. The CDR3 coding sequence is TGTGCCAGCGGATTCAGAGCGGGGGGCGTGAATAAGCAGTTCTTC. Protein: CASGFRAGGVNKQFF.

This clonotype was seen only a few times. Just one base apart from a much larger clone, this may be a read error. The chain uses TRBV11-2 and TRBJ2-5; 10 bases fit TRBD2. CDR3 size: 16 residues. Per germline, CDR1 SGHAT and CDR2 FQNNGV. The CDR3 sequence: CASSLVSGGHQETQCF. The CDR3 nucleotides read TGTGCCAGCAGCTTAGTTAGCGGGGGGCACCAAGAGACCCAGTGCTTC.